The clone carrying this TCR beta chain is a singleton in its sample. This record belongs to a study of siplizumab effects on memory and regulatory T cells. CDR1 and CDR2 (germline): KGHSH, LQKENI. Deletions cut 6 bases from V and 3 bases from J, with 11 bases between. This CDR3 is 13 amino acids long. TCRdb's table, derived via immunoSEQ multiplex PCR, lists solely in-frame clones and lacks some. The table includes about 100,000 clones, more than 85% detected once. This TCR derives from a human donor in good health. Specimen: CD4+ T cells sorted from blood. V usage is TRBV18 and J usage is TRBJ1-1, with D unclear. The CDR3 loop reads CASSQQRDTEAFF. The CDR3 DNA is TGTGCCAGCTCCCAACAGAGGGACACTGAAGCTTTCTTT.